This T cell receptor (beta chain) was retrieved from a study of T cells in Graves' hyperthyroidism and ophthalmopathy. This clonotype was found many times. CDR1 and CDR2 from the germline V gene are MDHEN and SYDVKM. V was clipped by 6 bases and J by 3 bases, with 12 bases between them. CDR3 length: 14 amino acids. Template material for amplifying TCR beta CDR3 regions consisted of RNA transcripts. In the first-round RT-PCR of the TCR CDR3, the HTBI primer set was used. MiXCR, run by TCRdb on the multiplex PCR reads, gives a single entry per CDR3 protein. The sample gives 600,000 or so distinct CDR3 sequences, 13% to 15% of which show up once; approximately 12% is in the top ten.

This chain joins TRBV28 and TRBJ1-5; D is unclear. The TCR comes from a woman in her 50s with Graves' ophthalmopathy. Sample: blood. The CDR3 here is CASRTGRNNQPQHF. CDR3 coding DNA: TGTGCCAGCAGGACTGGACGGAACAATCAGCCCCAGCATTTT.